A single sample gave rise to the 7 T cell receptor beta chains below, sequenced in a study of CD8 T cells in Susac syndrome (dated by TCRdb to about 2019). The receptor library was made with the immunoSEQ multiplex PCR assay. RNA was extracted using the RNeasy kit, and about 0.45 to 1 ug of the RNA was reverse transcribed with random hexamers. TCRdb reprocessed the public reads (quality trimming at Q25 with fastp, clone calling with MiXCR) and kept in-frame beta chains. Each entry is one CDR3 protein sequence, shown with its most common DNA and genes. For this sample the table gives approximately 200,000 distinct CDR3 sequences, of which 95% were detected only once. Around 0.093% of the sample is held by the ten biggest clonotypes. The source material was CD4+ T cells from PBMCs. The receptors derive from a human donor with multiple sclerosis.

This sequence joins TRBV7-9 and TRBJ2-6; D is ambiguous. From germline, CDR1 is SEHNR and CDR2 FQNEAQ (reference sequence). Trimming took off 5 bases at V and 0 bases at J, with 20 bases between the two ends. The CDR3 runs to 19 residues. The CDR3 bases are TGTGCCAGCAGCCAACGAGACGGTCGGGCCACCTCTGGGGCCAACGTCCTGACTTTC. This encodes CASSQRDGRATSGANVLTF.

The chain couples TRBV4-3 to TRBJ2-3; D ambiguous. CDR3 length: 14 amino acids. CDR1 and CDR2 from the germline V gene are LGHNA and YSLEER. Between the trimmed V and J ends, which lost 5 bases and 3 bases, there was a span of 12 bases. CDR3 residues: CASSSKVGTDTQYF. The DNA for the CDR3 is TGCGCCAGCAGCTCCAAGGTTGGGACAGATACGCAGTATTTT.

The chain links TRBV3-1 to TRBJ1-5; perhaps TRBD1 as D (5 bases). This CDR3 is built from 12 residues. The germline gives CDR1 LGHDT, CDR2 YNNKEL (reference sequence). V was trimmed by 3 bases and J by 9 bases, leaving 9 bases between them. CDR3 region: CASSHREGPQHF. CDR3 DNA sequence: TGTGCCAGCAGCCACAGGGAGGGGCCCCAGCATTTT. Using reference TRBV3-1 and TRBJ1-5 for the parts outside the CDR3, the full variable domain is DTAVSQTPKYLVTQMGNDKSIKCEQNLGHDTMYWYKQDSKKFLKIMFSYNNKELIINETVPNRFSPKSPDKAHLNLHINSLELGDSAVYFCASSHREGPQHFGDGTRLSIL.

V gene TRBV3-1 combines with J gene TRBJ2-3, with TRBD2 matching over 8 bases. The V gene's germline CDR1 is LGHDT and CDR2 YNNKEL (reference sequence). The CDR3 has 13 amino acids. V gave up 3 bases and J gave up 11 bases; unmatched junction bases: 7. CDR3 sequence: CASSQARAGEQYF. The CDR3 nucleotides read TGTGCCAGCAGCCAGGCACGAGCGGGGGAGCAGTATTTT.

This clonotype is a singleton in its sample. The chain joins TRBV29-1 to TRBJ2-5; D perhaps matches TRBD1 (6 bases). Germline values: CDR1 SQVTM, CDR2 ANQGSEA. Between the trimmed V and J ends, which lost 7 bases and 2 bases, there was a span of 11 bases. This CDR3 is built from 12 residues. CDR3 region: CSGAGQQETQYF. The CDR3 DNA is TGCAGCGGGGCCGGACAGCAAGAGACCCAGTACTTC.

The CDR3 spells CASSRHGTGGGQETQYF. CDR3 in DNA: TGTGCCAGCAGCCGACACGGGACAGGGGGCGGTCAAGAGACCCAGTACTTC. This chain connects TRBV3-1 to TRBJ2-5, with 12 bases aligning to TRBD1. The CDR3 has 17 residues. The junction had 8 bases not matched to a gene; V was cut back by 4 bases and J by 2 bases. CDR1 and CDR2 from the germline V gene are LGHDT and YNNKEL (reference sequence).

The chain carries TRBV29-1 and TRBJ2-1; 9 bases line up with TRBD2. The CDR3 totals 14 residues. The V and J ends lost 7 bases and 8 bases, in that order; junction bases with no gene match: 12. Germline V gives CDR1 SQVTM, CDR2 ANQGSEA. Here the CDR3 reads CSARGAGGLYEQFF. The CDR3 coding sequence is TGCAGCGCACGAGGCGCGGGGGGGCTCTATGAGCAGTTCTTC.